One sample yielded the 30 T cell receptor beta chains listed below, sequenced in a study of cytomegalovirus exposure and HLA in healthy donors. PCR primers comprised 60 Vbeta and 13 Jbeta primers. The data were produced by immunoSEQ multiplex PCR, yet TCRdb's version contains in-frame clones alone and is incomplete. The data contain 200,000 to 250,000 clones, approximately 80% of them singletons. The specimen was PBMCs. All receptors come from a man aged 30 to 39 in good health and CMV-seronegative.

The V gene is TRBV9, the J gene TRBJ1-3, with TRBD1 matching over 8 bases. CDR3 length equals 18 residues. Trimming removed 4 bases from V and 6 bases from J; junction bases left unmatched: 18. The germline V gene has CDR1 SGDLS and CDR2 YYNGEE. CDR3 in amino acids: CASSPRLRSGGLENTIYF. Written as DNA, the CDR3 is TGTGCCAGCAGCCCCCGTCTTCGATCAGGGGGCCTAGAAAACACCATATATTTT.

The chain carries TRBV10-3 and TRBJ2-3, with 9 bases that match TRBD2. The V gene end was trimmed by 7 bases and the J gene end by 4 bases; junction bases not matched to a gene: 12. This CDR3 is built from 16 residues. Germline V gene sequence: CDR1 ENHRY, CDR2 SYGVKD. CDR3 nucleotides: TGTGCCATCACCCCGGGCGGGGGGGCTTTGGCAGATACGCAGTATTTT. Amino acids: CAITPGGGALADTQYF.

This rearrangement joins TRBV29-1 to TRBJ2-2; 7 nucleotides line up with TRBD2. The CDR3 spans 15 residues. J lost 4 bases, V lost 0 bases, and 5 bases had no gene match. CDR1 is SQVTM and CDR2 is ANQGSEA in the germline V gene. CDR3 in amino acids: CSVEDGGGGTGELFF. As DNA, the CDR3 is TGCAGCGTTGAAGATGGGGGGGGAGGCACCGGGGAGCTGTTTTTT.

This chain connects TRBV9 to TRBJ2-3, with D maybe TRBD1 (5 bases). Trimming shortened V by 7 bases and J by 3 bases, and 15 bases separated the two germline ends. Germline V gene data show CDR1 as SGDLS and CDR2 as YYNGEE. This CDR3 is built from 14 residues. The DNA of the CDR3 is TGTGCCAGCGCCCAGGGCTCGGTGACAGATACGCAGTATTTT. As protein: CASAQGSVTDTQYF.

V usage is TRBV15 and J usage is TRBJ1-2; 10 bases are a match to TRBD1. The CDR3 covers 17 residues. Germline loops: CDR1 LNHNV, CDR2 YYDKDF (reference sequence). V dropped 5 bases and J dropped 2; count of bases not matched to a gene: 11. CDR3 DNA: TGTGCCACCAGCCCATCGACAGGGGGCGCCCTAAACTATGGCTACACCTTC. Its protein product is CATSPSTGGALNYGYTF. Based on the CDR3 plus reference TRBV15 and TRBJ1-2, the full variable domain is DAMVIQNPRYQVTQFGKPVTLSCSQTLNHNVMYWYQQKSSQAPKLLFHYYDKDFNNEADTPDNFQSRRPNTSFCFLDIRSPGLGDTAMYLCATSPSTGGALNYGYTFGSGTRLTVV.

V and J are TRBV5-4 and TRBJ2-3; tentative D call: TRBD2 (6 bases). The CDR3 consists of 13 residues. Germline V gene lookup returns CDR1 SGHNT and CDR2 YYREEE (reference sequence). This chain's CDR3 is CAVPSASTDTQYF. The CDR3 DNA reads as TGTGCGGTCCCTAGCGCAAGTACAGATACGCAGTATTTT.

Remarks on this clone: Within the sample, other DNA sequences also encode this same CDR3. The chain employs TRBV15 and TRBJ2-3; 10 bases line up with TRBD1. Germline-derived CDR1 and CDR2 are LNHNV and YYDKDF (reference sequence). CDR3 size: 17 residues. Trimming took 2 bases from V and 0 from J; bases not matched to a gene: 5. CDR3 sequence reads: CATSRRTGGRSTDTQYF. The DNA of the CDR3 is TGTGCCACCAGCAGACGGACAGGGGGAAGGAGCACAGATACGCAGTATTTT.

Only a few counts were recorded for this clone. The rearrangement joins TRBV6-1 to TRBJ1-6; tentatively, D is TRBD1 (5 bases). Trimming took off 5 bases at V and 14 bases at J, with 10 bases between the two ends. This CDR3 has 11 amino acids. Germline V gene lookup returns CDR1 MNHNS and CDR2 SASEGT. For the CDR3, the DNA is TGTGCCAGCAGTCGTTCGGGGGCCCTCCACTTT. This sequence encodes CASSRSGALHF.

DNA of the CDR3: TGTGCCAGCAGTGAGCCCGGGACAACGAACACCGGGGAGCTGTTTTTT. Translating it yields CASSEPGTTNTGELFF. V usage is TRBV6-4 and J usage is TRBJ2-2, with D perhaps matching TRBD1 (6 bases). Germline lookup yields CDR1 MRHNA and CDR2 SNTAGT. V lost 3 bases and J 0 bases, leaving 11 bases between the germline ends. The CDR3 runs to 16 residues.

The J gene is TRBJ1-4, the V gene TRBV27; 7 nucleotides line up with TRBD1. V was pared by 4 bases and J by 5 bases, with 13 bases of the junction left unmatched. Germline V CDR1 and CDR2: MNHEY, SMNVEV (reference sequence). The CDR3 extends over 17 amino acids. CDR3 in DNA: TGTGCCAGCAGTTCCCGGGTAGGGGGCAGTGGAAATGAAAAACTGTTTTTT. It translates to CASSSRVGGSGNEKLFF. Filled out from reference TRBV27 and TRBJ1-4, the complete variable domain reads EAQVTQNPRYLITVTGKKLTVTCSQNMNHEYMSWYRQDPGLGLRQIYYSMNVEVTDKGDVPEGYKVSRKEKRNFPLILESPSPNQTSLYFCASSSRVGGSGNEKLFFGSGTQLSVL.

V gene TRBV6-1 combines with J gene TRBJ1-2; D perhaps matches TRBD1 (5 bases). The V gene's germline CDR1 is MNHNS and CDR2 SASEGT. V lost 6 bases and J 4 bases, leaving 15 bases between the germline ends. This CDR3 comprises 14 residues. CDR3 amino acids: CASRVLGALYGYTF. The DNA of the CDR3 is TGTGCCAGCAGGGTCCTAGGGGCCCTCTATGGCTACACCTTC.

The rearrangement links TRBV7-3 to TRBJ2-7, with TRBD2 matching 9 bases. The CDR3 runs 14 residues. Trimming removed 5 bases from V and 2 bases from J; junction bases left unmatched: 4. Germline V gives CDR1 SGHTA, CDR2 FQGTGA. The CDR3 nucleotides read TGTGCCAGCAGCCCGAGCGGGGGGCCCTACGAGCAGTACTTC. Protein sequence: CASSPSGGPYEQYF. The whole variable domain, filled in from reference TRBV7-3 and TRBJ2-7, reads GAGVSQTPSNKVTEKGKYVELRCDPISGHTALYWYRQSLGQGPEFLIYFQGTGAADDSGLPNDRFFAVRPEGSVSTLKIQRTERGDSAVYLCASSPSGGPYEQYFGPGTRLTVT.

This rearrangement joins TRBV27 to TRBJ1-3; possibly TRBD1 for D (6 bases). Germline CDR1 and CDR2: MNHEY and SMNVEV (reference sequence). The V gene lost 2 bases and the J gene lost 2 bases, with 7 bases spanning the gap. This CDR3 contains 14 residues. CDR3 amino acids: CASSLGGPGNTIYF. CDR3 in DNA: TGTGCCAGCAGTTTAGGGGGCCCTGGAAACACCATATATTTT.

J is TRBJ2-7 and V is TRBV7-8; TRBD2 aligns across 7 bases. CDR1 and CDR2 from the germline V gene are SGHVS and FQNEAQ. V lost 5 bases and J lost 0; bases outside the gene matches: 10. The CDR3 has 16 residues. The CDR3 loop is CASSPEAGTLSYEQYF. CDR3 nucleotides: TGTGCCAGCAGCCCTGAAGCGGGGACCCTCTCCTACGAGCAGTACTTC.

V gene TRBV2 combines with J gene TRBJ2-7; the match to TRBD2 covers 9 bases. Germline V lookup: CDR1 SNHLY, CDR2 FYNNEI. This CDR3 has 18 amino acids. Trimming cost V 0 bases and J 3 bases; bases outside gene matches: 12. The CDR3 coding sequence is TGTGCCAGCAGTGAAGCAAGGGGAATCGGGCGGGGGGGCTACGAGCAGTACTTC. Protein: CASSEARGIGRGGYEQYF.

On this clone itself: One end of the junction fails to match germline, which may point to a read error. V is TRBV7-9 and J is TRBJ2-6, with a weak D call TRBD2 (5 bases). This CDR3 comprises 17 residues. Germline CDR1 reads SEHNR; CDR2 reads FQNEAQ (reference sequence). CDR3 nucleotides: TGTTCCAGCAGTGACGAGGGCTATTCCTCTGGGGCCAACGTCCTGACTTTC. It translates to CSSSDEGYSSGANVLTF.

This CDR3 is CASSPVTESNTGELFF. DNA for the CDR3: TGTGCCAGCAGCCCGGTGACAGAGTCGAACACCGGGGAGCTGTTTTTT. The chain is built from TRBV7-9 and TRBJ2-2; tentatively, D is TRBD1 (5 bases). The V end lost 5 bases, the J end lost 0 bases, and 13 bases lay between the germline ends. Germline values: CDR1 SEHNR, CDR2 FQNEAQ (reference sequence). The CDR3 is made up of 16 amino acids.

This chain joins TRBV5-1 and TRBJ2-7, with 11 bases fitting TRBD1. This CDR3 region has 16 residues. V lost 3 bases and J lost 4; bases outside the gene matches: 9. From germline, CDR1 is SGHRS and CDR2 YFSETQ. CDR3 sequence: CASSSDRDRGDYEQYF. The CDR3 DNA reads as TGCGCCAGCAGCTCAGACCGGGACAGGGGGGATTACGAGCAGTACTTC. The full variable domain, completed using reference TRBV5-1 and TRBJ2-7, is KAGVTQTPRYLIKTRGQQVTLSCSPISGHRSVSWYQQTPGQGLQFLFEYFSETQRNKGNFPGRFSGRQFSNSRSEMNVSTLELGDSALYLCASSSDRDRGDYEQYFGPGTRLTVT.

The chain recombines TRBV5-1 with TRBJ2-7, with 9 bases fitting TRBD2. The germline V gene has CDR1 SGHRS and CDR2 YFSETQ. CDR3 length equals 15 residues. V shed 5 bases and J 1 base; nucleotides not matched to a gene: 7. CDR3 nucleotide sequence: TGCGCCAGCAGGCCAAGCGGGGGGTATTCCTACGAGCAGTACTTC. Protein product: CASRPSGGYSYEQYF.

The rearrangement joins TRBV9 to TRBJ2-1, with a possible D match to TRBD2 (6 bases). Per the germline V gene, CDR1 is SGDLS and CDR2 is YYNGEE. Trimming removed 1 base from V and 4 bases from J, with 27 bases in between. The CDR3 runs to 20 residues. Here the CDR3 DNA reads TGTGCCAGCAGCGTATCGGCCTGGGGGGTTATCGGTAGCGGATACAATGAGCAGTTCTTC. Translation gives CASSVSAWGVIGSGYNEQFF.

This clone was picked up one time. The CDR3 sequence is CASIHTGIWDGYTF. CDR3 bases: TGTGCCAGCATCCATACAGGGATTTGGGATGGCTACACCTTC. The gene calls are TRBV28 and TRBJ1-2; tentative D call: TRBD1 (6 bases). Trimming took 7 bases from V and 6 from J, leaving 18 bases between them. This CDR3 has 14 amino acids. Germline assignment: CDR1 MDHEN and CDR2 SYDVKM.

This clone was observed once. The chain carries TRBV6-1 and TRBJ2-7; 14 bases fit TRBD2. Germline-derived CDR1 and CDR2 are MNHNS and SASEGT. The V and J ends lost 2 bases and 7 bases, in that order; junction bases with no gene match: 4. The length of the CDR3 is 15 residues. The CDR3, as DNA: TGTGCCAGCAGTGAAAGACTAGCGGGGGGGCGAGAGCAGTACTTC. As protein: CASSERLAGGREQYF.

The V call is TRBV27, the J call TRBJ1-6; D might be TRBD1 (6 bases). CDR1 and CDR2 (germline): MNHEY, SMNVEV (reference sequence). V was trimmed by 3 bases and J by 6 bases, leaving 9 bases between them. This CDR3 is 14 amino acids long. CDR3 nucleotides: TGTGCCAGCAGTTTCAACAGGGTTAATTCACCCCTCCACTTT. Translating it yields CASSFNRVNSPLHF.

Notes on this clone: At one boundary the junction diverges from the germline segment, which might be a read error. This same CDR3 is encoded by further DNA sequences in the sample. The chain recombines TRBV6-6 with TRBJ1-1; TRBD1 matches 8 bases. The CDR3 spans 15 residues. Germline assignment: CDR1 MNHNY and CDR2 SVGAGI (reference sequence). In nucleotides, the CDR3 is TGTGCCAGCAGCCAACCGACAGGGGACGACACTGAGGCTTTCTTT. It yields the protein CASSQPTGDDTEAFF.

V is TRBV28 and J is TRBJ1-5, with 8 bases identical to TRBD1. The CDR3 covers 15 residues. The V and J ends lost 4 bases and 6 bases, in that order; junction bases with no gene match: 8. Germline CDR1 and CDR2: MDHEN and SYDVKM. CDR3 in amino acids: CASSSRGTGAQPQHF. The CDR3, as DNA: TGTGCCAGCAGTTCGAGGGGGACAGGTGCTCAGCCCCAGCATTTT.

For the CDR3, the DNA is TGTGCCAGCCGTCAAGGGGGGGGCGGCTACACCTTC. Translated, it gives CASRQGGGGYTF. The chain recombines TRBV28 with TRBJ1-2; D is perhaps TRBD1 (6 bases). V dropped 8 bases and J dropped 8 bases, with 15 bases sitting between them. There are 12 residues in the CDR3. Germline CDR1 MDHEN, CDR2 SYDVKM.

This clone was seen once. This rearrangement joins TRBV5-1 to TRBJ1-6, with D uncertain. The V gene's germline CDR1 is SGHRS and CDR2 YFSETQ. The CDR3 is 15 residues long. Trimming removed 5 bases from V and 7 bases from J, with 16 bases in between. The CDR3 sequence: CASRSTGPPNSPLHF. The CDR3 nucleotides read TGCGCCAGCAGATCCACCGGTCCACCCAATTCACCCCTCCACTTT.

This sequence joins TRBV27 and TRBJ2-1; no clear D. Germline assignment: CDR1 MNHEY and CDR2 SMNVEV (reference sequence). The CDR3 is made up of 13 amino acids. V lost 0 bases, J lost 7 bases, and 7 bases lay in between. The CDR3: CASSLSPRNEQFF. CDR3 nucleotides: TGTGCCAGCAGTTTATCGCCCAGAAATGAGCAGTTCTTC.

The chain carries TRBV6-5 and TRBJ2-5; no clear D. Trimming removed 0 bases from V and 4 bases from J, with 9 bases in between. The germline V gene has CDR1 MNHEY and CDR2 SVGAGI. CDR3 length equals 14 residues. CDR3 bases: TGTGCCAGCAGTTACTCACTTGTTGGAGAGACCCAGTACTTC. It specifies CASSYSLVGETQYF.

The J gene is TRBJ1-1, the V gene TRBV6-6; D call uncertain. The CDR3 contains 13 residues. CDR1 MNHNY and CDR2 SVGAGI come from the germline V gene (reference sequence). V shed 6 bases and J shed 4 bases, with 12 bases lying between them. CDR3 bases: TGTGCCAGCAGCCTCCGCGAGGGCACTGAAGCTTTCTTT. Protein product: CASSLREGTEAFF.